The 25 T cell receptor beta chains below come from one sample, sequenced in a study of T cell responses to AZD1222 COVID-19 vaccine. Using immunoSEQ multiplex PCR, the repertoire was profiled, and TCRdb retains in-frame clones only, with some absent. The table has about 140,000 clones, around 92% seen once; the top ten hold roughly 12%. Sequences were derived from peripheral blood, sampled after recovery from COVID-19. The receptors come from an adult who had recovered from COVID-19.

V gene TRBV28 combines with J gene TRBJ2-1, with 13 bases matching TRBD2. Trimming removed 3 bases from V and 5 bases from J; junction bases left unmatched: 7. The CDR3 contains 17 residues. The germline gives CDR1 MDHEN, CDR2 SYDVKM. CDR3 sequence: CASSLSSGLAGDNEQFF. The CDR3 bases are TGTGCCAGCAGTTTGAGCTCCGGACTAGCGGGAGACAATGAGCAGTTCTTC.

The chain recombines TRBV6-5 with TRBJ1-5; the D is unclear. Between the trimmed V and J ends, which lost 6 bases and 0 bases, there was a span of 12 bases. The V gene's germline CDR1 is MNHEY and CDR2 SVGAGI. The CDR3 spans 15 residues. CDR3 amino acids: CASSPDGNSNQPQHF. DNA for the CDR3: TGTGCCAGCAGCCCGGACGGAAATAGCAATCAGCCCCAGCATTTT.

The V gene is TRBV24-1, the J gene TRBJ2-3, with 8 nucleotides matching TRBD1. After removal of 4 bases from V and 1 base from J, the junction contained 12 bases not matched to a gene. This CDR3 region has 18 residues. CDR1 and CDR2 (germline): KGHDR, SFDVKD. The DNA of the CDR3 is TGTGCCACCAGTGACCCGGCGGACAGGGACGGGCGCACAGATACGCAGTATTTT. This encodes CATSDPADRDGRTDTQYF.

The rearrangement links TRBV3-1 (or the pseudogene TRBV3-2) to TRBJ2-1; D may be TRBD1 (6 bases). V dropped 0 bases and J dropped 3 bases, with 9 bases sitting between them. The CDR3 covers 15 residues. Germline-derived CDR1 and CDR2 are LGHDT and YNNKEL (reference sequence). In DNA form, the CDR3 reads TGTGCCAGCAGCCAAGAGACAGGTGTCTACAATGAGCAGTTCTTC. This translates into CASSQETGVYNEQFF.

The count of this clone is one. V usage is TRBV5-8 and J usage is TRBJ1-5; TRBD1 matches 9 bases. From germline, CDR1 is SGHTS and CDR2 YDEGEE. Trimming at V came to 0 bases and at J to 7 bases, leaving 2 bases not matched to a gene. The CDR3 runs 14 residues. CDR3 DNA: TGTGCCAGCAGCTTGGGGACAGGGGAGCAGCCCCAGCATTTT. Its protein product is CASSLGTGEQPQHF.

V and J are TRBV28 and TRBJ1-1, with D possibly TRBD1 on 5 matching bases. Germline values: CDR1 MDHEN, CDR2 SYDVKM. V dropped 3 bases and J dropped 4 bases, with 15 bases sitting between them. There are 15 residues in the CDR3. CDR3: CASSLYRTRGTEAFF. The CDR3 DNA reads as TGTGCCAGCAGTTTGTACAGGACGCGGGGCACTGAAGCTTTCTTT.

The chain links TRBV19 to TRBJ1-2, with 8 positions matching TRBD1. Germline V gene lookup returns CDR1 LNHDA and CDR2 SQIVND (reference sequence). The CDR3 totals 14 residues. With V trimmed by 5 bases and J by 5 bases, 7 bases remained unmatched. The CDR3 protein is CASSPLDRGYGYTF. The CDR3 DNA is TGTGCCAGTAGTCCCTTAGACAGGGGATATGGCTACACCTTC.

The rearrangement links TRBV5-1 to TRBJ1-4; the match to TRBD1 covers 7 bases. The CDR3 contains 15 residues. Per germline, CDR1 SGHRS and CDR2 YFSETQ. J lost 2 bases, V lost 2 bases, and 3 bases had no gene match. The chain's CDR3 is CASSFGGQTNEKLFF. The DNA of the CDR3 is TGCGCCAGCAGCTTTGGGGGACAGACTAATGAAAAACTGTTTTTT.

The rearrangement links TRBV11-2 to TRBJ2-1, with D tentatively TRBD2 (5 bases). Germline assignment: CDR1 SGHAT and CDR2 FQNNGV. Trimming pared 5 bases from V and 5 bases from J, leaving 16 bases between. The CDR3 sequence is 15 residues long. Here the CDR3 reads CASSPISLADNEQFF. CDR3 DNA sequence: TGTGCCAGCAGCCCAATTAGTCTAGCAGACAATGAGCAGTTCTTC.

The V call is TRBV19, the J call TRBJ2-2, with 7 bases identical to TRBD2. Germline V gene sequence: CDR1 LNHDA, CDR2 SQIVND (reference sequence). V shed 1 base, J shed 4 bases, and the junction held 6 bases outside the gene matches. The CDR3 consists of 16 residues. DNA of the CDR3: TGTGCCAGTAGTATAGTTACGGGAGGAGGCACCGGGGAGCTGTTTTTT. Protein sequence: CASSIVTGGGTGELFF.

This clone was recorded only once. The gene calls are TRBV5-1 and TRBJ1-6; TRBD1 agrees at 7 bases. The CDR3 spans 15 residues. The germline CDR1 and CDR2 sequences are SGHRS and YFSETQ. The V gene end was trimmed by 4 bases and the J gene end by 8 bases; junction bases not matched to a gene: 9. This CDR3 reads CASSIMGQSDSPLHF. CDR3 DNA sequence: TGCGCCAGCAGCATAATGGGACAGTCGGATTCACCCCTCCACTTT.

This clone was counted a single time. The chain combines TRBV28 with TRBJ1-1; unclear D gene. The CDR3 has 12 amino acids. Trimming removed 3 bases at V and 1 base at J, with 3 bases between. The germline gives CDR1 MDHEN, CDR2 SYDVKM. In DNA form, the CDR3 reads TGTGCCAGCAGTTTCTCGAACACTGAAGCTTTCTTT. It specifies CASSFSNTEAFF. Full variable domain (remainder filled in from reference TRBV28 and TRBJ1-1): DVKVTQSSRYLVKRTGEKVFLECVQDMDHENMFWYRQDPGLGLRLIYFSYDVKMKEKGDIPEGYSVSREKKERFSLILESASTNQTSMYLCASSFSNTEAFFGQGTRLTVV.

V and J are TRBV15 and TRBJ1-4, with D possibly TRBD1 on 5 matching bases. The germline gives CDR1 LNHNV, CDR2 YYDKDF (reference sequence). Trimming took 5 bases from V and 2 from J, leaving 9 bases between them. CDR3 length: 14 residues. The CDR3 sequence is CATSEGLTNEKLFF. Written as DNA, the CDR3 is TGTGCCACCAGCGAGGGGCTCACTAATGAAAAACTGTTTTTT.

The rearrangement links TRBV7-2 to TRBJ2-3; 9 positions agree with TRBD2. With 4 bases clipped from V and 5 bases from J, the junction kept 4 bases outside the gene matches. Germline-derived CDR1 and CDR2 are SGHTA and FQGNSA. This CDR3 spans 14 amino acids. CDR3: CASSSAGGIDTQYF. CDR3 sequence (DNA): TGTGCCAGCAGCTCCGCGGGAGGGATAGATACGCAGTATTTT.

The V call is TRBV5-6, the J call TRBJ1-6; D remains ambiguous. The length of the CDR3 is 12 residues. Germline V gene data show CDR1 as SGHDT and CDR2 as YYEEEE. Deletions cut 0 bases from V and 10 bases from J, with 5 bases between. This CDR3 is CASSLAQSPLHF. As DNA, the CDR3 is TGTGCCAGCAGCTTGGCGCAATCACCCCTCCACTTT.

V usage is TRBV2 and J usage is TRBJ2-7; no reliable D call. The CDR3 totals 14 residues. V gave up 0 bases and J gave up 3 bases, with 9 bases separating them. Germline values: CDR1 SNHLY, CDR2 FYNNEI. The CDR3 spells CASSEAGGGYEQYF. The CDR3 DNA is TGTGCCAGCAGTGAAGCGGGCGGCGGCTACGAGCAGTACTTC. Based on the CDR3 plus reference TRBV2 and TRBJ2-7, the full variable domain is EPEVTQTPSHQVTQMGQEVILRCVPISNHLYFYWYRQILGQKVEFLVSFYNNEISEKSEIFDDQFSVERPDGSNFTLKIRSTKLEDSAMYFCASSEAGGGYEQYFGPGTRLTVT.

CDR3 DNA sequence: TGTGCCAGCAGCTTAGGTCAGGGAAGTTTTAGCTCCTACGAGCAGTACTTC. Translated, it gives CASSLGQGSFSSYEQYF. The gene calls are TRBV7-8 and TRBJ2-7; possible D gene TRBD1, 5 bases. The CDR3 runs to 17 residues. Germline V gene data show CDR1 as SGHVS and CDR2 as FQNEAQ. V was trimmed by 1 base and J by 0 bases, leaving 16 bases between them.

This clone was seen only once. The chain combines TRBV18 with TRBJ1-3, with D unresolved. The germline V gene has CDR1 KGHSH and CDR2 LQKENI. This CDR3 is 17 amino acids long. V was clipped by 3 bases and J by 0 bases, with 15 bases between them. CDR3 region: CASSPANSLSSGNTIYF. For the CDR3, the DNA is TGTGCCAGCTCACCTGCGAACAGCCTGAGCTCTGGAAACACCATATATTTT.

The chain has TRBV7-6 and TRBJ2-7, with 14 bases fitting TRBD2. After removal of 3 bases from V and 5 bases from J, the junction contained 3 bases not matched to a gene. In germline, CDR1 is SGHVS, CDR2 FNYEAQ. The CDR3 runs 15 residues. CDR3 region: CASSLGLAGVDEQYF. CDR3 DNA sequence: TGTGCCAGCAGCTTGGGACTAGCGGGAGTCGACGAGCAGTACTTC.

This chain joins TRBV28 and TRBJ1-4; no definite D call. Trimming took off 2 bases at V and 8 bases at J, with 12 bases between the two ends. The germline V gene encodes CDR1 MDHEN and CDR2 SYDVKM. The CDR3 totals 14 residues. The CDR3 loop is CASSLGREREKLFF. CDR3 nucleotides: TGTGCCAGCAGTTTAGGACGAGAAAGGGAAAAACTGTTTTTT.

This chain uses TRBV7-3 with TRBJ2-3; unclear D gene. CDR1 and CDR2 from the germline V gene are SGHTA and FQGTGA. V dropped 2 bases and J dropped 2 bases, with 11 bases sitting between them. The CDR3 is 15 residues long. CDR3 sequence reads: CASSLSGWTTDTQYF. The CDR3 nucleotides are TGTGCCAGCAGCTTATCCGGTTGGACCACAGATACGCAGTATTTT.

The V and J genes are TRBV2 and TRBJ1-5; no reliable D call. The CDR3 is 15 residues long. Germline lookup yields CDR1 SNHLY and CDR2 FYNNEI. V dropped 1 base and J dropped 3 bases, with 10 bases sitting between them. The CDR3 region is CASSEGQDYNQPQHF. CDR3 nucleotides: TGTGCCAGCAGTGAAGGGCAGGACTACAATCAGCCCCAGCATTTT. Drawing the rest from reference TRBV2 and TRBJ1-5, the complete variable domain is EPEVTQTPSHQVTQMGQEVILRCVPISNHLYFYWYRQILGQKVEFLVSFYNNEISEKSEIFDDQFSVERPDGSNFTLKIRSTKLEDSAMYFCASSEGQDYNQPQHFGDGTRLSIL.

The V gene is TRBV2, the J gene TRBJ1-2; D unresolved. Germline values: CDR1 SNHLY, CDR2 FYNNEI. The germline V and J ends were trimmed by 7 bases and 3 bases, with 3 bases remaining between them. The CDR3 runs to 10 residues. The CDR3 loop reads CASKDYGYTF. The CDR3 nucleotides read TGTGCCAGCAAGGACTATGGCTACACCTTC.

The CDR3 spells CASSPGLAPDTQYF. In DNA form, the CDR3 reads TGTGCCAGCAGCCCCGGACTAGCCCCGGATACGCAGTATTTT. The chain combines TRBV27 with TRBJ2-3; 8 bases are a match to TRBD2. The CDR3 covers 14 residues. With 6 bases clipped from V and 6 bases from J, the junction kept 8 bases outside the gene matches. Germline loops: CDR1 MNHEY, CDR2 SMNVEV (reference sequence).

The J gene is TRBJ2-4, the V gene TRBV7-4; maybe TRBD1 (7 bases). Germline lookup yields CDR1 SGHVT and CDR2 SQSDAQ. CDR3 length: 18 amino acids. Trimming shortened V by 5 bases and J by 1 base, and 21 bases separated the two germline ends. The CDR3 region is CASSPDRDWVQAKNIQYF. DNA of the CDR3: TGTGCCAGCAGCCCAGACAGGGACTGGGTACAGGCCAAAAACATTCAGTACTTC. Supplemented by reference TRBV7-4 and TRBJ2-4, the full variable domain reads GAGVSQSPRYKVAKRGRDVALRCDSISGHVTLYWYRQTLGQGSEVLTYSQSDAQRDKSGRPSGRFSAERPERSVSTLKIQRTEQGDSAVYLCASSPDRDWVQAKNIQYFGAGTRLSVL.